Listed below are T cell receptor beta chains from one sample, sequenced in a study of graft-versus-host responses after intestinal transplantation. Profiled with immunoSEQ multiplex PCR; TCRdb holds only in-frame clones, not every one. Among several thousand clones, less than 35% were seen once, and the ten largest hold more than 2%. The material was alloreactive CD8+ T cells from a mixed lymphocyte reaction culture, obtained before intestinal transplant. These receptors all come from a human patient who received an intestinal transplant. Each CDR3 is given with its conserved first and last residue. The D gene is left open where the match is weak. Expanded clones get a size class; other rows say once, few or many, or leave the size out.

size	J	D	V	DNA	CDR3
.	TRBJ2-1	TRBD1	TRBV4-2	TGTGCCAGCAGCCAGGACCGGGACAGCCCTTCCAATGAGCAGTTCTTC	CASSQDRDSPSNEQFF
medium-sized	TRBJ1-2	TRBD1	TRBV5-1	TGCGCCAGCGGGACAGGACAGGGGAACTATGGCTACACCTTC	CASGTGQGNYGYTF
few	TRBJ2-1	.	TRBV6-4	TGTGCCAGCAGTGACTCGAGCGGCTCCTACAATGAGCAGTTCTTC	CASSDSSGSYNEQFF
few	TRBJ2-7	TRBD2	TRBV7-6	TGTGCCAGCAGCCCACTAGCGGGAGAGGTATACGAGCAGTACTTC	CASSPLAGEVYEQYF
.	TRBJ2-7	.	TRBV4-2	TGTGCCAGCAGCCAGACTAGTTACGAGCAGTACTTC	CASSQTSYEQYF
.	TRBJ2-1	.	TRBV7-9	TGTGCCAGCAGCTCGGCGGGACCGGGGAATGAGCAGTTCTTC	CASSSAGPGNEQFF
few	TRBJ2-1	TRBD2	TRBV4-2	TGTGCCAGCAGCCAAGATCCAGCGGGAGGGCCAGGTGAGCAGTTCTTC	CASSQDPAGGPGEQFF
.	TRBJ2-3	.	TRBV28	TGTGCCAGCAGATTAGGGGGGGGCCACACAGATACGCAGTATTTT	CASRLGGGHTDTQYF
medium-sized	TRBJ1-6	.	TRBV5-8	TGTGCCAGCAGCTTGGCAGGGTGGCATTCACCCCTCCACTTT	CASSLAGWHSPLHF
.	TRBJ2-1	.	TRBV29-1	TGCAGCGTTGAAGGGACAACATCCTACAATGAGCAGTTCTTC	CSVEGTTSYNEQFF